Presented here are 32 T cell receptor beta chains from one specimen sequenced in a study of regulatory T cells in long-lasting Graves disease. Building of the TCR beta libraries involved iRepertoire HTBI primers and Arm-PCR of CDR3 regions. TCRdb itself ran the multiplex PCR reads through MiXCR, one entry per CDR3 protein. The sample has about half a million distinct CDR3 sequences, approximately 12% seen once. As to time point: newly diagnosed GD, antithyroid drugs for less than 3 months. PBMCs provided the RNA from which the TCR library was made. These data also featured in a second study, about T cells in Graves' hyperthyroidism and ophthalmopathy.

The source was peripheral blood mononuclear cells (PBMCs), collected at new diagnosis, from a patient treated with antithyroid drugs. Receptors were obtained from a woman in her twenties or thirties with Graves disease.

This clonotype was observed many times. V and J are TRBV5-6 and TRBJ1-1; perhaps TRBD1 as D (5 bases). The germline CDR1 and CDR2 sequences are SGHDT and YYEEEE. V lost 4 bases to trimming and J lost 6 bases, with 22 bases between them. The CDR3 covers 16 residues. CDR3: CASSPSGGEDSAEAFF. The CDR3 bases are TGTGCCAGCAGCCCCTCCGGAGGGGAGGATAGCGCTGAAGCTTTCTTT.

In its sample, this clonotype was seen many times. The rearrangement links TRBV27 to TRBJ2-2; 8 bases fit TRBD2. Germline V gene sequence: CDR1 MNHEY, CDR2 SMNVEV (reference sequence). Trimming cost V 2 bases and J 2 bases; bases outside gene matches: 7. The CDR3 spans 17 residues. CDR3 DNA sequence: TGTGCCAGCAGTTTAAGACTCACTAGCGGCAACACCGGGGAGCTGTTTTTT. Protein product: CASSLRLTSGNTGELFF.

To note about this clonotype: A clone one base away is much larger, so this may be a read error. The CDR3 does not end in the conserved phenylalanine or tryptophan, so this is likely a read error. The CDR3 sequence is CSARVLAGDNEQFL. CDR3 in DNA: TGCAGTGCTAGAGTACTAGCGGGCGATAATGAGCAGTTCTTG. The chain couples TRBV20-1 to TRBJ2-5; 9 nucleotides agree with TRBD2. The J call is uncertain, as TRBJ2-1 better fits the DNA end. Germline V gene data show CDR1 as DFQATT and CDR2 as SNEGSKA (reference sequence). The CDR3 has 14 residues.

There are many counts of this clonotype. This chain connects TRBV10-3 to TRBJ2-7, with D hard to call. Germline V gene lookup returns CDR1 ENHRY and CDR2 SYGVKD. Trimming shortened V by 2 bases and J by 1 base, and 3 bases separated the two germline ends. The CDR3 runs to 12 residues. The CDR3, as DNA: TGTGCCATCAGTGAGCGGTCCTACGAGCAGTACTTC. Translated: CAISERSYEQYF.

This clonotype was counted many times. The chain joins TRBV14 to TRBJ2-7; TRBD2 matches 10 bases. This CDR3 region has 16 residues. Unmatched junction bases numbered 5, after V lost 3 bases and J lost 0 bases. From germline, CDR1 is SGHDN and CDR2 FVKESK. The CDR3: CASSQGVAGGSYEQYF. Here the CDR3 DNA reads TGTGCCAGCAGCCAGGGGGTAGCGGGGGGCTCCTACGAGCAGTACTTC.

The chain is built from TRBV11-3 and TRBJ1-4; D is possibly TRBD1 (6 bases). CDR3 size: 13 residues. Trimming stripped 10 bases from V and 4 bases from J, with 13 bases between. Per germline, CDR1 SGHNT and CDR2 YENEEA. CDR3 protein: CATSDRNNEKLFF. The CDR3 DNA reads as TGTGCCACCTCGGACAGAAATAATGAAAAACTGTTTTTT.

This clonotype was found many times. The genes are TRBV6-1 and TRBJ1-2; D unclear. This CDR3 is built from 13 residues. Trimming took 4 bases from V and 2 from J, leaving 8 bases between them. CDR1 and CDR2 from the germline V gene are MNHNS and SASEGT. In DNA form, the CDR3 reads TGTGCCAGCAGTGTCACACGAAACTATGGCTACACCTTC. Translating it yields CASSVTRNYGYTF.

This chain connects TRBV27 to TRBJ2-4; 8 positions match TRBD1. The germline V gene has CDR1 MNHEY and CDR2 SMNVEV (reference sequence). The CDR3 length is 14 residues. Trimming removed 0 bases from V and 8 bases from J; junction bases left unmatched: 3. The DNA of the CDR3 is TGTGCCAGCAGTTTATCCAGACAGGGGCACATTCAGTACTTC. The encoded protein is CASSLSRQGHIQYF.

This clonotype was detected ten times or more. The CDR3 is CASSYVSGRLSGELFF. DNA for the CDR3: TGTGCCAGCAGTTATGTTAGCGGGAGATTAAGCGGGGAGCTGTTTTTT. J is TRBJ2-2 and V is TRBV7-2; 9 bases match TRBD2. Germline lookup yields CDR1 SGHTA and CDR2 FQGNSA. This CDR3 is built from 16 residues. V was pared by 6 bases and J by 7 bases, with 12 bases of the junction left unmatched.

This clonotype was picked up a small number of times. The chain uses TRBV6-5 and TRBJ1-4; TRBD1 matches 7 bases. The germline V gene encodes CDR1 MNHEY and CDR2 SVGAGI. V was clipped by 3 bases and J by 5 bases; unmatched bases: 9. The CDR3 is 16 residues long. CDR3 bases: TGTGCCAGCAGTTATCACTCGACAGGGTTGAATGAAAAACTGTTTTTT. Protein: CASSYHSTGLNEKLFF.

This clonotype was found many times. The chain couples TRBV28 to TRBJ2-4, with a tentative D call TRBD2 (6 bases). Germline V CDR1 and CDR2: MDHEN, SYDVKM. The CDR3 spans 16 residues. V was trimmed by 5 bases and J by 1 base, leaving 15 bases between them. For the CDR3, the DNA is TGTGCCAGCAGTCCAAGACCTGGGAGGGCCAAAAACATTCAGTACTTC. Protein product: CASSPRPGRAKNIQYF.

Ten or more counts support this clonotype. The chain carries TRBV6-2 or TRBV6-3 and TRBJ1-2; TRBD1 matches at 7 bases. The J segment lost 4 bases and the V segment lost 5 bases, leaving 7 bases of the junction unmatched. CDR1 MNHEY and CDR2 SVGEGT come from the germline V gene. The CDR3 length is 14 residues. The CDR3 region is CASSRDRVGYGYTF. Here the CDR3 DNA reads TGTGCCAGCAGTAGAGACAGGGTCGGCTATGGCTACACCTTC.

This chain joins TRBV27 and TRBJ2-5; D tentatively reads TRBD1 or TRBD2 (6 bases each). CDR3 length: 15 amino acids. Germline CDR1 and CDR2: MNHEY and SMNVEV (reference sequence). V dropped 5 bases and J dropped 5 bases, with 18 bases sitting between them. CDR3 sequence (DNA): TGTGCCAGCAGTGCACCCGGGGGCGTTCAGGAGACCCAGTACTTC. Residues: CASSAPGGVQETQYF.

This clonotype was seen ten or more times. The V and J genes are TRBV7-6 and TRBJ2-3, with 9 bases identical to TRBD2. V gave up 7 bases and J gave up 2 bases; unmatched junction bases: 10. Germline loops: CDR1 SGHVS, CDR2 FNYEAQ. This CDR3 has 16 amino acids. The CDR3 DNA follows: TGTGCCAGCATGAAGGGACTAGCTACCAACACAGATACGCAGTATTTT. The encoded protein is CASMKGLATNTDTQYF.

This clonotype was found many times. The chain links TRBV5-6 to TRBJ2-1, with TRBD1 matching 7 bases. The CDR3 extends over 16 amino acids. Looked up from germline, CDR1 is SGHDT and CDR2 is YYEEEE. V trimming: 4 bases; J trimming: 7 bases; junction bases outside the gene matches: 14. The CDR3 is CASSIKPVTGINEQFF. The CDR3 region has the DNA TGTGCCAGCAGCATCAAGCCCGTGACAGGGATAAATGAGCAGTTCTTC.

This clonotype was seen a single time. Since a much larger clone is just one base distant, this may be a read error. The conserved phenylalanine or tryptophan is not found at the CDR3 terminus, so this likely reflects a read error. The chain joins TRBV19 to TRBJ2-2; weak D call: TRBD1 (5 bases). The CDR3 has 15 amino acids. V was pared by 8 bases and J by 6 bases, with 19 bases between. Germline V gives CDR1 LNHDA, CDR2 SQIVND (reference sequence). The CDR3 protein is CASGVNRLYAGELFL. The DNA of the CDR3 is TGTGCCAGTGGTGTGAACAGGCTCTACGCCGGGGAGCTGTTTTTG.

Comment on this clonotype: A much larger clonotype is one base distant, so this may be a read error. This chain connects TRBV7-9 to TRBJ2-1, with 7 bases identical to TRBD2. The CDR3 sequence is 16 residues long. V shed 5 bases, J shed 5 bases, and the junction held 12 bases outside the gene matches. The germline gives CDR1 SEHNR, CDR2 FQNEAQ (reference sequence). CDR3 amino acids: CASSLRDQRGNNEQFF. The CDR3 DNA follows: TGTGCCAGCAGCCTCCGGGACCAGCGGGGAAACAATGAGCAGTTCTTC.

This clonotype was seen many times. The chain carries TRBV2 and TRBJ2-7; 13 nucleotides line up with TRBD2. With 3 bases clipped from V and 6 bases from J, the junction kept 5 bases outside the gene matches. In germline, CDR1 is SNHLY, CDR2 FYNNEI. The CDR3 spans 15 residues. CDR3 DNA: TGTGCCAGCAGTGATACTAGCGGGAGGGCGGGCGAGCAGTACTTC. Its translation: CASSDTSGRAGEQYF.

On this clonotype: Just one base apart from a much larger clone, this may be a read error. V is TRBV7-9 and J is TRBJ2-2, with 7 bases matching TRBD2. This CDR3 comprises 16 residues. Germline CDR1 is SEHNR and CDR2 is FQNEAQ (reference sequence). CDR3 protein: CASSPSGGSNTVELFF. The CDR3 bases are TGTGCCAGCAGCCCGTCAGGCGGGAGTAACACCGTGGAGCTGTTTTTT.

In its sample, this clonotype was seen many times. This chain joins TRBV6-1 and TRBJ1-1, with D possibly TRBD1 on 6 matching bases. This CDR3 comprises 13 residues. The V and J ends lost 6 bases and 7 bases respectively, with 15 bases between them. Germline V lookup: CDR1 MNHNS, CDR2 SASEGT. DNA for the CDR3: TGTGCCAGCAGGGAAACAGGGCTGGGTGAAGCTTTCTTT. Amino acid sequence: CASRETGLGEAFF.

This chain links TRBV7-8 with TRBJ1-5; no firm D call. The V end lost 3 bases, the J end lost 7 bases, and 10 bases lay between the germline ends. Germline V gene sequence: CDR1 SGHVS, CDR2 FQNEAQ. The CDR3 consists of 13 residues. The DNA for the CDR3 is TGTGCCAGCAGCTTTGGGAGATCCCAGCCCCAGCATTTT. It encodes CASSFGRSQPQHF.

Ten or more counts support this clonotype. The chain combines TRBV28 with TRBJ2-5; TRBD2 aligns across 7 bases. This CDR3 region has 14 residues. Germline V gene lookup returns CDR1 MDHEN and CDR2 SYDVKM. The V gene end was trimmed by 2 bases and the J gene end by 5 bases; junction bases not matched to a gene: 5. This CDR3 reads CASSLGGVGETQYF. The CDR3 DNA follows: TGTGCCAGCAGTTTAGGGGGGGTAGGTGAGACCCAGTACTTC.

This clonotype was observed many times. The chain uses TRBV6-1 and TRBJ2-7; no definite D call. The CDR3 totals 14 residues. Trimming cost V 2 bases and J 7 bases, with 15 bases left between them. Germline V gives CDR1 MNHNS, CDR2 SASEGT. CDR3 bases: TGTGCCAGCAGTGAATCCGGCGGCGGCCTAGAGCAGTACTTC. Amino acids: CASSESGGGLEQYF.

This chain links TRBV7-9 with TRBJ2-5, with 7 bases matching TRBD1. The ends lost 4 bases at V and 6 bases at J; junction bases unmatched: 11. This CDR3 has 15 amino acids. Germline V gene lookup returns CDR1 SEHNR and CDR2 FQNEAQ (reference sequence). In DNA, the CDR3 is TGTGCCAGCAGCTCCTACGACAGGGAGAGGAAGACCCAGTACTTC. Its protein is CASSSYDRERKTQYF.

This clonotype was picked up a small number of times. The DNA of the CDR3 is TGTGCCAGCAGCCCTGGGACTAGCTACCGAAACATTCAGTACTTC. This gives the protein CASSPGTSYRNIQYF. This sequence joins TRBV7-2 and TRBJ2-4; 9 bases fit TRBD2. This CDR3 region has 15 residues. V trimming: 5 bases; J trimming: 6 bases; junction bases outside the gene matches: 8. CDR1 is SGHTA and CDR2 is FQGNSA in the germline V gene.

This clonotype was picked up many times. The chain carries TRBV7-8 and TRBJ1-1, with D uncertain. Germline values: CDR1 SGHVS, CDR2 FQNEAQ. CDR3 length: 15 amino acids. Trimming left V 2 bases short and J 0 bases short, with 10 bases between. The CDR3 sequence: CASSLSLVLNTEAFF. CDR3 DNA: TGTGCCAGCAGCTTATCGTTGGTTCTGAACACTGAAGCTTTCTTT.

The sample holds many counts of this clonotype. The chain recombines TRBV18 with TRBJ2-5, with 9 bases that match TRBD2. Germline V CDR1 and CDR2: KGHSH, LQKENI. V trimming: 2 bases; J trimming: 1 base; junction bases outside the gene matches: 5. This CDR3 has 16 amino acids. The CDR3 DNA is TGTGCCAGCTCACCAAGCGGGGGGCCCCTCCAAGAGACCCAGTACTTC. Encoded protein: CASSPSGGPLQETQYF.

This clonotype was counted at least ten times. This chain connects TRBV2 to TRBJ1-4, with TRBD1 as a possible D gene (6 bases). There are 14 residues in the CDR3. Germline CDR1 reads SNHLY; CDR2 reads FYNNEI. V was clipped by 1 base and J by 5 bases, with 8 bases between them. The CDR3 nucleotides read TGTGCCAGCAGTGAAGACAGGGTGAATGAAAAACTGTTTTTT. Protein: CASSEDRVNEKLFF.

The rearrangement joins TRBV20-1 to TRBJ1-1; TRBD1 matches at 8 bases. Unmatched junction bases numbered 4, after V lost 6 bases and J lost 7 bases. Germline CDR1 reads DFQATT; CDR2 reads SNEGSKA (reference sequence). This CDR3 spans 11 amino acids. This CDR3 reads CSASQGGEAFF. CDR3 bases: TGCAGTGCCTCACAGGGGGGTGAAGCTTTCTTT.

This clonotype was seen many times. V gene TRBV12-3 or TRBV12-4 combines with J gene TRBJ2-1; 9 positions agree with TRBD1. This CDR3 has 14 amino acids. The trim removed 5 bases at V and 6 bases at J, leaving 5 bases unmatched. Here the CDR3 reads CASSLRQGGNEQFF. The CDR3 bases are TGTGCCAGCAGTCTCCGACAGGGGGGCAATGAGCAGTTCTTC.

The sample holds many counts of this clonotype. The chain uses TRBV5-8 and TRBJ2-3, with 7 bases identical to TRBD2. Germline V CDR1 and CDR2: SGHTS, YDEGEE. Losses at the gene ends were 2 bases for V and 0 bases for J; bases not matched to a gene: 6. The CDR3 loop spans 16 amino acids. CDR3 nucleotides: TGTGCCAGCAGCTTAAACGGGAGGCTGAGCACAGATACGCAGTATTTT. The encoded protein is CASSLNGRLSTDTQYF.

As for this clonotype: The junction departs from germline at one end; a sequencing error may be responsible. The chain carries TRBV6-2 or TRBV6-3 and TRBJ2-3, with 9 bases fitting TRBD1. The CDR3 is 14 residues long. Per germline, CDR1 MNHEY and CDR2 SVGEGT. The CDR3 protein is CASTPGQGTGTQYF. CDR3 DNA sequence: TGTGCCAGCACTCCGGGACAGGGCACAGGTACGCAGTATTTT.